One sample yielded the 23 T cell receptor beta chains listed below, sequenced in a study of cytomegalovirus exposure and HLA in healthy donors. PCR involved 60 Vbeta and 13 Jbeta primers. Some clones are missing from TCRdb's copy, which holds only in-frame ones; the method was immunoSEQ multiplex PCR. The sample shows some 200,000 clones, approximately 80% of them seen only once. Sequenced sample: PBMCs. All receptors come from a man aged 45-65 years in good health and CMV-seronegative.

This chain connects TRBV5-1 to TRBJ2-7; 9 nucleotides line up with TRBD1. The J segment lost 4 bases and the V segment lost 4 bases, leaving 9 bases of the junction unmatched. Germline loops: CDR1 SGHRS, CDR2 YFSETQ. There are 15 residues in the CDR3. CDR3 coding DNA: TGCGCCAGCAGCGTGAGCGGGACAGGGTTGTACGAGCAGTACTTC. Translating gives CASSVSGTGLYEQYF.

CDR3 amino acids: CASSLEAAAADTQYF. The CDR3 DNA follows: TGCGCCAGCAGCTTGGAGGCGGCTGCGGCCGATACGCAGTATTTT. V and J are TRBV5-1 and TRBJ2-3; D is uncertain. V gave up 0 bases and J gave up 6 bases, with 14 bases separating them. CDR3 length: 15 amino acids. Looked up from germline, CDR1 is SGHRS and CDR2 is YFSETQ. Filled out from reference TRBV5-1 and TRBJ2-3, the complete variable domain reads KAGVTQTPRYLIKTRGQQVTLSCSPISGHRSVSWYQQTPGQGLQFLFEYFSETQRNKGNFPGRFSGRQFSNSRSEMNVSTLELGDSALYLCASSLEAAAADTQYFGPGTRLTVL.

The chain has TRBV4-1 and TRBJ2-1; no clear D. This CDR3 spans 12 amino acids. Germline CDR1 reads MGHRA; CDR2 reads YSYEKL. V was cut by 0 bases and J by 8 bases, with 5 bases left in between. The CDR3 bases are TGCGCCAGCAGCCAAGATTCGTATGAGCAGTTCTTC. It yields the protein CASSQDSYEQFF.

This chain joins TRBV28 and TRBJ2-7, with 8 nucleotides matching TRBD1. The CDR3 length is 15 residues. The ends lost 4 bases at V and 0 bases at J; junction bases unmatched: 5. CDR1 MDHEN and CDR2 SYDVKM come from the germline V gene. CDR3 sequence: CASSSRGQVSYEQYF. The CDR3, as DNA: TGTGCCAGCAGTTCACGGGGACAGGTCTCCTACGAGCAGTACTTC.

The chain recombines TRBV9 with TRBJ2-3; possibly TRBD1 for D (6 bases). The V gene lost 3 bases and the J gene lost 5 bases, with 13 bases spanning the gap. This CDR3 comprises 14 residues. Germline V gives CDR1 SGDLS, CDR2 YYNGEE. The chain's CDR3 is CASSARTAGDTQYF. CDR3 DNA sequence: TGTGCCAGCAGCGCCAGGACAGCTGGAGATACGCAGTATTTT.

This clone appeared a single time. The V gene is TRBV4-1, the J gene TRBJ2-3; weak D call: TRBD1 (6 bases). The CDR3 extends over 16 amino acids. CDR1 and CDR2 from the germline V gene are MGHRA and YSYEKL. V lost 4 bases to trimming and J lost 4 bases, with 18 bases between them. DNA for the CDR3: TGCGCCAGCAGCCCCCCCCCAAGCCAGGGGCCAGATACGCAGTATTTT. Protein: CASSPPPSQGPDTQYF.

This clone was seen just once. This rearrangement joins TRBV4-1 to TRBJ1-5; a weak D match, TRBD1 (5 bases). The V gene's germline CDR1 is MGHRA and CDR2 YSYEKL. This CDR3 is 15 amino acids long. V lost 1 base, J lost 3 bases, and 10 bases lay in between. The CDR3 DNA follows: TGCGCCAGCAGCCAAGGCGGGGGTTACAATCAGCCCCAGCATTTT. It is translated as CASSQGGGYNQPQHF.

The V gene is TRBV6-1, the J gene TRBJ2-1, with 12 positions matching TRBD2. Germline lookup yields CDR1 MNHNS and CDR2 SASEGT. The length of the CDR3 is 16 residues. Trimming removed 3 bases from V and 3 bases from J; junction bases left unmatched: 3. Written as DNA, the CDR3 is TGTGCCAGCAGTGACCAGACTAGCGGGAGCTACAATGAGCAGTTCTTC. Amino acid sequence: CASSDQTSGSYNEQFF.

V gene TRBV30 combines with J gene TRBJ2-1, with D unclear. Per germline, CDR1 GTSNPN and CDR2 SVGIG (reference sequence). CDR3 size: 14 residues. The germline V and J ends were trimmed by 2 bases and 4 bases, with 12 bases remaining between them. CDR3 protein: CAWSLSDTYNEQFF. DNA for the CDR3: TGTGCCTGGAGTTTATCCGACACATACAATGAGCAGTTCTTC.

This clone turned up a few times. The chain is built from TRBV5-1 and TRBJ1-2, with TRBD1 matching over 10 bases. In germline, CDR1 is SGHRS, CDR2 YFSETQ. V dropped 0 bases and J dropped 7; count of bases not matched to a gene: 9. The CDR3 totals 16 residues. DNA for the CDR3: TGCGCCAGCAGCTTGGAGGCCGGACAGGGGGGCGGTGGCTACACCTTC. Translation gives CASSLEAGQGGGGYTF.

The chain employs TRBV27 and TRBJ2-6; TRBD2 matches at 9 bases. The CDR3 length is 17 residues. J gave up 3 bases and V 6 bases, and 9 bases lay outside the gene matches. Germline V lookup: CDR1 MNHEY, CDR2 SMNVEV (reference sequence). The CDR3 here is CASSPGLAFGGANVLTF. The CDR3 nucleotides read TGTGCCAGCAGCCCGGGACTAGCTTTCGGTGGGGCCAACGTCCTGACTTTC.

V is TRBV28 and J is TRBJ2-1; 9 nucleotides align to TRBD1. Germline CDR1 is MDHEN and CDR2 is SYDVKM. V was clipped by 2 bases and J by 8 bases; unmatched bases: 7. The CDR3 runs to 15 residues. CDR3 loop: CASSLGTGGWDEQFF. The CDR3 region has the DNA TGTGCCAGCAGTTTAGGTACAGGGGGCTGGGATGAGCAGTTCTTC.

This clone has just a few counts. This likely comes from a read error, as the CDR3 has no conserved phenylalanine or tryptophan at its end. Because the CDR3's place on the DNA is in doubt, the DNA is left out and the CDR3 is given as listed by TCRdb. This chain connects TRBV5-4 to TRBJ1-2. The CDR3 region is 12 residues in length, termini included. The germline V gene encodes CDR1 SGHNT and CDR2 YYREEE (reference sequence). CDR3: CASSSPGGSIKV.

The chain combines TRBV4-2 with TRBJ2-4; D might be TRBD1 (6 bases). The CDR3 loop spans 15 amino acids. Per germline, CDR1 LGHNA and CDR2 YNFKEQ. V lost 1 base and J 0 bases, leaving 7 bases between the germline ends. CDR3 in amino acids: CASSQGGLAKNIQYF. The CDR3 DNA reads as TGTGCCAGCAGCCAAGGGGGGCTAGCCAAAAACATTCAGTACTTC.

The J gene is TRBJ2-7, the V gene TRBV29-1; 9 bases agree with TRBD1. The germline V gene encodes CDR1 SQVTM and CDR2 ANQGSEA. This CDR3 is 14 amino acids long. Trimming took 6 bases from V and 0 from J; bases not matched to a gene: 6. As DNA, the CDR3 is TGCAGCGTGGGAGACAGGGGGAGCTCCTACGAGCAGTACTTC. Amino acids: CSVGDRGSSYEQYF.

This chain uses TRBV7-6 with TRBJ2-5, with 9 positions matching TRBD1. Matching the DNA end better, TRBJ2-7 makes the J call doubtful. The CDR3 runs 16 residues. Germline assignment: CDR1 SGHVS and CDR2 FNYEAQ. Here the CDR3 DNA reads TGTGCCAGCAGCTTTAGTGGGGGACAGGGTGGTTACGAGCAGTACTTC. This gives the protein CASSFSGGQGGYEQYF.

The rearrangement joins TRBV9 to TRBJ2-1; 10 bases agree with TRBD2. This CDR3 spans 14 amino acids. Trimming at V came to 1 base and at J to 6 bases, leaving 1 base not matched to a gene. Germline CDR1 reads SGDLS; CDR2 reads YYNGEE. In DNA form, the CDR3 reads TGTGCCAGCAGCGTACCTAGCGGGAGCAATGAGCAGTTCTTC. This codes for CASSVPSGSNEQFF. The complete variable domain, with remaining parts taken from reference TRBV9 and TRBJ2-1, reads DSGVTQTPKHLITATGQRVTLRCSPRSGDLSVYWYQQSLDQGLQFLIQYYNGEERAKGNILERFSAQQFPDLHSELNLSSLELGDSALYFCASSVPSGSNEQFFGPGTRLTVL.

The chain has TRBV7-6 and TRBJ2-2; D not certain. The CDR3 is made up of 13 amino acids. Germline loops: CDR1 SGHVS, CDR2 FNYEAQ. With 5 bases removed from V and 6 bases from J, the gap between germline ends came to 10 bases. Here the CDR3 DNA reads TGTGCCAGCAGCCGCGCCTCCCCCGGGGAGCTGTTTTTT. It translates to CASSRASPGELFF. Full variable domain (remainder filled in from reference TRBV7-6 and TRBJ2-2): GAGVSQSPRYKVTKRGQDVALRCDPISGHVSLYWYRQALGQGPEFLTYFNYEAQQDKSGLPNDRFSAERPEGSISTLTIQRTEQRDSAMYRCASSRASPGELFFGEGSRLTVL.

V gene TRBV19 combines with J gene TRBJ1-5, with D possibly TRBD1 on 5 matching bases. From germline, CDR1 is LNHDA and CDR2 SQIVND (reference sequence). The CDR3 contains 14 residues. Trimming removed 6 bases from V and 3 bases from J, with 12 bases in between. The CDR3 spells CASSPTGANQPQHF. The CDR3 DNA follows: TGTGCCAGTAGCCCAACAGGCGCCAATCAGCCCCAGCATTTT.

J is TRBJ2-5 and V is TRBV5-5, with TRBD1 identical over 7 bases. From germline, CDR1 is SGHKS and CDR2 YYEKEE (reference sequence). The CDR3 length is 17 residues. V was clipped by 1 base and J by 2 bases; unmatched bases: 11. This CDR3 is CASSLNTGTEQQETQYF. Here the CDR3 DNA reads TGTGCCAGCAGCTTGAACACCGGGACAGAACAACAAGAGACCCAGTACTTC. The entire variable domain, with the rest obtained from reference TRBV5-5 and TRBJ2-5, is as follows: DAGVTQSPTHLIKTRGQQVTLRCSPISGHKSVSWYQQVLGQGPQFIFQYYEKEERGRGNFPDRFSARQFPNYSSELNVNALLLGDSALYLCASSLNTGTEQQETQYFGPGTRLLVL.

The J gene is TRBJ1-1, the V gene TRBV6-6, with a tentative D call TRBD1 (5 bases). This CDR3 spans 15 amino acids. Germline CDR1 MNHNY, CDR2 SVGAGI (reference sequence). Trimming took 0 bases from V and 1 from J, leaving 9 bases between them. CDR3 sequence (DNA): TGTGCCAGCAGTTACTCGTTTCAGGGGAACACTGAAGCTTTCTTT. Its protein is CASSYSFQGNTEAFF.

Worth noting for this clone: The junction departs from the called germline gene at one end, perhaps through a read error. The gene calls are TRBV7-9 and TRBJ2-4; D is uncertain. CDR1 is SEHNR and CDR2 is FQNEAQ in the germline V gene (reference sequence). The CDR3 totals 15 residues. DNA of the CDR3: TGTTCCAGCAGCCTGAAGAACACAGCCAAAAACATTCAGTACTTC. Its protein product is CSSSLKNTAKNIQYF.

The rearrangement links TRBV19 to TRBJ1-4; D gene uncertain. Germline CDR1 reads LNHDA; CDR2 reads SQIVND (reference sequence). V gave up 10 bases and J gave up 0 bases, with 9 bases separating them. This CDR3 comprises 13 residues. The CDR3 coding sequence is TGTGCCAACCAGGATGCAACTAATGAAAAACTGTTTTTT. Amino acids: CANQDATNEKLFF.